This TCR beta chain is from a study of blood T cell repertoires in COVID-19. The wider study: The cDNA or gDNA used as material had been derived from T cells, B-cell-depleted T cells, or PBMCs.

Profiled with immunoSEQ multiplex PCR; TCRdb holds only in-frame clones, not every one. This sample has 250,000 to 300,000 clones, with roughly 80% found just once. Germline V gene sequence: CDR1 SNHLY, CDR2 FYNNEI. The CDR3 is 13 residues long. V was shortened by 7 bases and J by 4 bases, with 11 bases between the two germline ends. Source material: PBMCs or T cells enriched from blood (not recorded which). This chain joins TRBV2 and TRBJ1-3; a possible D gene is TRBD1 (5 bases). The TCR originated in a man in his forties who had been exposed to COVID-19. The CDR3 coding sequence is TGTGCCAGCACGGGGGTGTCGGGAAACACCATATATTTT. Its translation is CASTGVSGNTIYF.